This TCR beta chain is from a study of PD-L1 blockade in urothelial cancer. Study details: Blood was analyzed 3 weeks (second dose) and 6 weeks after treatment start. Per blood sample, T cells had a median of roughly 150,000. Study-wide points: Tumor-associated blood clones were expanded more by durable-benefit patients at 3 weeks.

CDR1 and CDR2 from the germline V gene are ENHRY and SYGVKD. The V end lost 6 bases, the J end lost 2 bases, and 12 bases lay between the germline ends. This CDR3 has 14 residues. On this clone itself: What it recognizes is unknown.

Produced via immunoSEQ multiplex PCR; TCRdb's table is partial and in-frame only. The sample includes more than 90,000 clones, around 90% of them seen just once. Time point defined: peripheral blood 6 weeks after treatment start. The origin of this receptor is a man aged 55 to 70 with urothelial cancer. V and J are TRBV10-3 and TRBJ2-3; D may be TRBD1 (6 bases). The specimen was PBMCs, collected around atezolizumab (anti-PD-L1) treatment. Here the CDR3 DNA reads TGTGCCATCAGGTGGGACAAAACCACAGATACGCAGTATTTT. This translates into CAIRWDKTTDTQYF.